This T cell receptor beta chain originates from a study of blood T cell repertoires in COVID-19. Original methodology: The assay estimated nucleated cells by amplifying reference gene primers. Libraries were prepared by immunoSEQ multiplex PCR; TCRdb keeps only in-frame clonotypes and omits some of them. The V and J calls and the clone size are those of that table, but D and trimming were determined from the DNA. The sample lists some 140,000 clones, approximately 88% occurring once. The germline V gene has CDR1 MDHEN and CDR2 SYDVKM. The CDR3 spans 14 residues. V lost 1 base and J 0 bases, leaving 4 bases between the germline ends.

Sequencing used PBMCs or T cells enriched from blood (not recorded which). This clonotype originated in a man aged 35 to 55 with acute COVID-19. This chain uses TRBV28 with TRBJ2-4; no firm D call. Here the CDR3 reads CASSLSLAKNIQYF. CDR3 bases: TGTGCCAGCAGTTTATCCCTAGCCAAAAACATTCAGTACTTC.